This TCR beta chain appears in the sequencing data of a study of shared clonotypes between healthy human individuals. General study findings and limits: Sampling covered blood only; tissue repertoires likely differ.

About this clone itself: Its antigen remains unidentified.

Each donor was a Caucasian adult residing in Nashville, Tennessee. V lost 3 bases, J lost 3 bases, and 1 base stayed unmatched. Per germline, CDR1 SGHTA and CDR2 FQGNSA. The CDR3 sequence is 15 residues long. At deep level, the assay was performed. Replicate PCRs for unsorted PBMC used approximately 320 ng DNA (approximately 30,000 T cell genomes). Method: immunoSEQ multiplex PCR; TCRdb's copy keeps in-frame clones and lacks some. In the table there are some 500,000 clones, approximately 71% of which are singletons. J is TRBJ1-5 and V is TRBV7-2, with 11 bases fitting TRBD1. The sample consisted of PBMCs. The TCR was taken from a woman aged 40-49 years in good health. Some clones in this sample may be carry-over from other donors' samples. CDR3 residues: CASSLDRGLNQPQHF. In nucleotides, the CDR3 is TGTGCCAGCAGCTTGGACAGGGGGCTCAATCAGCCCCAGCATTTT.